This T cell receptor beta chain was profiled in a study of blood T cell repertoires in COVID-19. The overall study: Spain, Italy and the United States supplied samples that represented acute and convalescent COVID-19. Sources were T cells, B-cell-depleted T cells, or PBMCs; the material itself was cDNA or gDNA.

The germline gives CDR1 LNHDA, CDR2 SQIVND (reference sequence). V gave up 5 bases and J gave up 3 bases; unmatched junction bases: 5. This CDR3 is 14 amino acids long. Original handling: For nucleated cells, counts were estimated from reference gene primer amplification. Repertoires were generated with immunoSEQ multiplex PCR, while TCRdb's copy carries only in-frame clones and drops some. D and trimming come from the DNA, and the V and J calls and clone size come from that table. In the table there are fewer than 250,000 clones, around nine tenths of which are singletons. The genes are TRBV19 and TRBJ2-7; 9 bases agree with TRBD1. The origin of this receptor is a man aged 30-40 years with acute or convalescent COVID-19. The sequenced material came from peripheral blood. CDR3 protein: CASSVTGGFYEQYF. The DNA for the CDR3 is TGTGCCAGTAGTGTGACAGGGGGATTCTACGAGCAGTACTTC.